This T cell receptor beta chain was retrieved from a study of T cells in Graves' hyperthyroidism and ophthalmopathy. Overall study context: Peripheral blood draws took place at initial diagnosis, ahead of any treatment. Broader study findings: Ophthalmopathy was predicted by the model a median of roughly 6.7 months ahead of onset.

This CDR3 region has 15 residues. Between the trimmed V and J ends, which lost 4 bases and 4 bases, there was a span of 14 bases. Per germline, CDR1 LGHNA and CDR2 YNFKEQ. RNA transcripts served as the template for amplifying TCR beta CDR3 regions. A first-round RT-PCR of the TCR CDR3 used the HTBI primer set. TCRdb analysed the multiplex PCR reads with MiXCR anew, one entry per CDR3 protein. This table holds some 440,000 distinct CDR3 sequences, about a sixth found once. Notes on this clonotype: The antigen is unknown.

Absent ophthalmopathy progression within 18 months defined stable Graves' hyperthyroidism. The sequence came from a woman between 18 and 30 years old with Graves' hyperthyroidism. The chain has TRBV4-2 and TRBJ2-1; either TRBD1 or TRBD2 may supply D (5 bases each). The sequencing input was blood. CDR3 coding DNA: TGTGCCAGCAGCCTCTCCGGGACGGATTACAATGAGCAGTTCTTC. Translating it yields CASSLSGTDYNEQFF.